This passage covers 7 T cell receptor beta chains from one sample sequenced in a study of blood T cell repertoires in COVID-19. Assay: immunoSEQ multiplex PCR; the TCRdb copy retains only in-frame clones and omits some. The data show some 240,000 clones, around 90% seen once. The source material was peripheral blood. All receptors come from a man aged 55 to 69 who had recovered from COVID-19.

The rearrangement links TRBV4-1 to TRBJ2-3, with TRBD2 matching over 12 bases. V lost 3 bases and J lost 9; bases outside the gene matches: 7. CDR1 and CDR2 from the germline V gene are MGHRA and YSYEKL. The CDR3 has 15 amino acids. CDR3 sequence (DNA): TGCGCCAGCAGCCAGCAGACTAGCGGGGGAGGGACGCAGTATTTT. Its protein product is CASSQQTSGGGTQYF.

V gene TRBV20-1 combines with J gene TRBJ1-5; D might be TRBD1 (6 bases). The CDR3 sequence is 13 residues long. CDR1 and CDR2 from the germline V gene are DFQATT and SNEGSKA (reference sequence). Trimming removed 3 bases at V and 1 base at J, with 7 bases between. The chain's CDR3 is CSASQGSNQPQHF. The CDR3 DNA follows: TGCAGTGCTAGTCAGGGGAGCAATCAGCCCCAGCATTTT.

This chain uses TRBV29-1 with TRBJ2-3; a weak D match, TRBD2 (5 bases). With 5 bases removed from V and 1 base from J, the gap between germline ends came to 10 bases. The CDR3 has 13 amino acids. Germline V gene data show CDR1 as SQVTM and CDR2 as ANQGSEA. The CDR3 DNA is TGCAGCGTTCGAGGGCAGGGCACAGATACGCAGTATTTT. Translation gives CSVRGQGTDTQYF.

V is TRBV11-2 and J is TRBJ2-7, with no clear D. Trimming left V 5 bases short and J 4 bases short, with 6 bases between. Germline CDR1 SGHAT, CDR2 FQNNGV. The CDR3 is 11 residues long. In nucleotides, the CDR3 is TGTGCCAGCAGCCAGGCGTACGAGCAGTACTTC. This codes for CASSQAYEQYF.

The chain joins TRBV15 to TRBJ1-3, with 9 bases identical to TRBD1. Germline V gene lookup returns CDR1 LNHNV and CDR2 YYDKDF (reference sequence). This CDR3 is 17 amino acids long. With 4 bases clipped from V and 3 bases from J, the junction kept 10 bases outside the gene matches. The CDR3 loop reads CATSKNRGLVYGNTIYF. The CDR3 DNA is TGTGCCACCAGCAAGAACAGGGGGCTCGTTTATGGAAACACCATATATTTT.

This rearrangement joins TRBV5-1 to TRBJ2-5; 10 bases match TRBD1. In germline, CDR1 is SGHRS, CDR2 YFSETQ. With V trimmed by 4 bases and J by 2 bases, 5 bases remained unmatched. The CDR3 loop spans 15 amino acids. The CDR3 protein is CASSLGTGAQETQYF. The CDR3 coding sequence is TGCGCCAGCAGCCTAGGGACAGGGGCTCAAGAGACCCAGTACTTC.

The V gene is TRBV12-5, the J gene TRBJ2-7; TRBD1 matches at 8 bases. Germline values: CDR1 LGHNT, CDR2 FRNRAP. The trim removed 3 bases at V and 6 bases at J, leaving 4 bases unmatched. This CDR3 spans 13 amino acids. The DNA of the CDR3 is TGTGCTAGTGGTTTAGGACAGGGCGGCGAGCAGTACTTC. This encodes CASGLGQGGEQYF.